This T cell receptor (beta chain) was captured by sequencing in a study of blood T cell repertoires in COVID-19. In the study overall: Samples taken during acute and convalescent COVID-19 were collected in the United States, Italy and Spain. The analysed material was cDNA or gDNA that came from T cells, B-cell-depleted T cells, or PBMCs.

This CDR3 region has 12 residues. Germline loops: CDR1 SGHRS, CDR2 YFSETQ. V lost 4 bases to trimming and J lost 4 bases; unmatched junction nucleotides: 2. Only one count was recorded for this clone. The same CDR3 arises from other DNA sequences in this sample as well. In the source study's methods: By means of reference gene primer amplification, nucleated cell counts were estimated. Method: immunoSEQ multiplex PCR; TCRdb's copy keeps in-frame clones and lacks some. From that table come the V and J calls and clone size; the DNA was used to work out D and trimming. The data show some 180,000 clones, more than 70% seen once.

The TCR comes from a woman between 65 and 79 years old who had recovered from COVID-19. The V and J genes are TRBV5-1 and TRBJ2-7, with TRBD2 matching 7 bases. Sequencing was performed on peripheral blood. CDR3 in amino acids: CASSLGGYEQYF. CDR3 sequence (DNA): TGCGCCAGCAGCCTGGGAGGGTACGAGCAGTACTTC.